One TCR beta chain is described in this entry. These data belong to a study of blood T cell repertoires in COVID-19. TCRdb keeps only in-frame clones here, not all; method: immunoSEQ multiplex PCR. Here the sample spans 250,000 or so clones, approximately 80% being singletons. Trimming took off 4 bases at V and 7 bases at J, with 10 bases between the two ends. Germline values: CDR1 SGHTA, CDR2 FQGNSA. The CDR3 consists of 12 residues. This sequence originates from a man in his sixties who had recovered from COVID-19. The chain employs TRBV7-2 and TRBJ2-5; D remains ambiguous. Sequenced material: PBMCs or T cells enriched from blood (not recorded which). The DNA of the CDR3 is TGTGCCAGCAGCTCCTTCAGAGGGACCCAGTACTTC. Encoded protein: CASSSFRGTQYF.